This TCR beta chain was sequenced in a study of blood T cell repertoires in COVID-19. Study overall: Sample material is recorded as cDNA or gDNA derived from T cells, B-cell-depleted T cells, or PBMCs.

This CDR3 spans 19 amino acids. Looked up from germline, CDR1 is WSHSY and CDR2 is SAAADI. The J segment lost 0 bases and the V segment lost 8 bases, leaving 11 bases of the junction unmatched. Original methodology: Estimates of nucleated cell counts were drawn from the amplification of reference gene primers. TCRdb keeps only in-frame clones here, not all; method: immunoSEQ multiplex PCR. V and J calls and clone size follow that table, whereas D and trimming were derived from the DNA. The sample contains roughly 350,000 clones, 88% of which appear only once. The sample comprised peripheral blood. This sequence originates from a woman aged 45-65 years with active or convalescent COVID-19. The chain joins TRBV10-2 to TRBJ2-1; 15 nucleotides agree with TRBD2. CDR3 in amino acids: CASSNPGLAGGSSYNEQFF. The CDR3 DNA is TGCGCCAGCTCGAACCCGGGACTAGCGGGAGGTAGCTCCTACAATGAGCAGTTCTTC.